These 14 T cell receptor beta chains were all obtained from the same sample, sequenced in a study of T cell repertoires in cytomegalovirus infection. No antigen has been assigned to these receptors. TCRdb ran MiXCR on the reads and lists one entry per CDR3 protein. There are about 830,000 distinct CDR3 sequences in the sample; about 30% occur only once, and 9.5% to 15% lies in the top ten. The sequencing here drew on cultured CD8+ T cells from PBMCs, taken from culture after CMV antigen stimulation. Receptors originate from a human donor in good health (CMV status not recorded). Some clones in this sample may be carry-over from other donors' samples.

The J gene is TRBJ2-1, the V gene TRBV18; D possibly corresponds to TRBD1 (6 bases). The ends were cut back, 2 bases at V and 8 bases at J, with 13 bases in the middle. Germline CDR1 and CDR2: KGHSH and LQKENI. The CDR3 is 14 amino acids. The CDR3: CASSPGAGEHEQFF. CDR3 DNA sequence: TGTGCCAGCTCACCAGGGGCAGGGGAACATGAGCAGTTCTTC.

Concerning this clonotype itself: This clone may be a read error of a much larger clone one base away. The chain uses TRBV7-2 and TRBJ2-3, with a possible D match to TRBD1 (5 bases). The J call may be in error: the DNA end matches TRBJ1-5 better. The germline CDR1 and CDR2 sequences are SGHTA and FQGNSA. The CDR3 is 16 residues long. The CDR3 reads CASSLGYGDRTDTQHF. The DNA of the CDR3 is TGTGCCAGCAGCTTAGGGTACGGGGACCGAACAGATACGCAGCATTTT.

This clonotype appeared once. A much more abundant neighbour one base away suggests this may be a read error. The chain combines TRBV12-3 or TRBV12-4 with TRBJ1-5; D ambiguous. CDR3 length: 16 amino acids. Trimming shortened V by 6 bases and J by 3 bases, and 18 bases separated the two germline ends. The CDR3 here is CASRIHRETSNQPQHF. CDR3 DNA sequence: TGTGCCAGCAGAATCCACCGGGAAACTTCCAATCAGCCCCAGCATTTT.

The J gene is TRBJ2-7, the V gene TRBV10-3, with 7 nucleotides matching TRBD1. The CDR3 has 15 amino acids. The J segment lost 3 bases and the V segment lost 4 bases, leaving 9 bases of the junction unmatched. The germline V gene has CDR1 ENHRY and CDR2 SYGVKD. The chain's CDR3 is CAISGRQGPVYEQYF. CDR3 nucleotide sequence: TGTGCCATCAGTGGCCGACAGGGACCGGTCTACGAGCAGTACTTC.

The chain links TRBV9 to TRBJ2-2; either TRBD1 or TRBD2 may supply D (5 bases each). Trimming took off 1 base at V and 4 bases at J, with 8 bases between the two ends. From germline, CDR1 is SGDLS and CDR2 YYNGEE. The CDR3 totals 14 residues. The CDR3 DNA reads as TGTGCCAGCAGCGTACAAGGGACCACCGGGGAGCTGTTTTTT. Residues: CASSVQGTTGELFF.

V usage is TRBV11-1 and J usage is TRBJ1-6, with 8 bases that match TRBD1. J gave up 12 bases and V 2 bases, and 12 bases lay outside the gene matches. Looked up from germline, CDR1 is SGHAT and CDR2 is FQDESV (reference sequence). The CDR3 spans 16 residues. This chain's CDR3 is CASSLRDRLIHIPLHF. In nucleotides, the CDR3 is TGTGCCAGCAGCTTAAGGGACAGGCTAATTCATATACCCCTCCACTTT.

In this sample, this clonotype turned up a few times. The chain couples TRBV5-1 to TRBJ1-1, with 11 bases fitting TRBD1. Germline V gene sequence: CDR1 SGHRS, CDR2 YFSETQ. This CDR3 spans 17 amino acids. Trimming removed 4 bases from V and 4 bases from J; junction bases left unmatched: 12. DNA for the CDR3: TGCGCCAGCAGCCCGGGACAGGGGGGAGTTTTGGGCACTGAAGCTTTCTTT. Its protein is CASSPGQGGVLGTEAFF.

In its sample, this clonotype was seen a few times. The chain recombines TRBV19 with TRBJ1-6; a possible D gene is TRBD1 (5 bases). CDR1 is LNHDA and CDR2 is SQIVND in the germline V gene (reference sequence). V was trimmed by 5 bases and J by 7 bases, leaving 9 bases between them. There are 13 residues in the CDR3. In nucleotides, the CDR3 is TGTGCCAGTAGTCCGGCAGGGAATTCACCCCTCCACTTT. The encoded protein is CASSPAGNSPLHF. Full variable domain (missing parts from reference TRBV19 and TRBJ1-6): DGGITQSPKYLFRKEGQNVTLSCEQNLNHDAMYWYRQDPGQGLRLIYYSQIVNDFQKGDIAEGYSVSREKKESFPLTVTSAQKNPTAFYLCASSPAGNSPLHFGNGTRLTVT.

V is TRBV5-6 and J is TRBJ1-5; D may be TRBD1 (6 bases). There are 13 residues in the CDR3. Germline-derived CDR1 and CDR2 are SGHDT and YYEEEE. Deletions cut 3 bases from V and 8 bases from J, with 12 bases between. Here the CDR3 DNA reads TGTGCCAGCAGCTCTACAGGGCTGGAGCCCCAGCATTTT. Translating it yields CASSSTGLEPQHF.

The V gene is TRBV7-6, the J gene TRBJ2-2; 10 nucleotides agree with TRBD1. The ends lost 5 bases at V and 7 bases at J; junction bases unmatched: 7. Germline V lookup: CDR1 SGHVS, CDR2 FNYEAQ. This CDR3 is 15 amino acids long. CDR3 sequence: CASSPTGGAGGELFF. The CDR3 region has the DNA TGTGCCAGCAGCCCGACAGGGGGCGCGGGCGGGGAGCTGTTTTTT.

This clonotype came up a few times. The V and J genes are TRBV20-1 and TRBJ1-6; a possible D gene is TRBD1 (6 bases). V was pared by 7 bases and J by 0 bases, with 16 bases between. Per germline, CDR1 DFQATT and CDR2 SNEGSKA (reference sequence). The CDR3 is 16 residues long. This chain's CDR3 is CSVGDTQSSYNSPLHF. CDR3 DNA: TGCAGTGTTGGGGACACTCAGAGCTCCTATAATTCACCCCTCCACTTT.

The table lists this clonotype with a few counts. The CDR3: CASSPGDRRTDTQYF. The DNA of the CDR3 is TGTGCCAGCAGCCCAGGAGATCGTCGAACAGATACGCAGTATTTT. The chain links TRBV7-3 to TRBJ2-3; D ambiguous. The V end was cut by 5 bases, the J end by 3 bases, with 15 bases between. The CDR3 has 15 amino acids. CDR1 is SGHTA and CDR2 is FQGTGA in the germline V gene.

CDR3 sequence (DNA): TGTGCCAGCAGCTCCGGGGGGGGGGGCCTAACAGATACGCAGTATTTT. Its protein product is CASSSGGGGLTDTQYF. The chain combines TRBV7-6 with TRBJ2-3; TRBD2 agrees at 8 bases. In germline, CDR1 is SGHVS, CDR2 FNYEAQ. The V segment lost 4 bases and the J segment 3 bases; nucleotides outside the gene matches: 9. The CDR3 runs to 16 residues.

There are a few counts of this clonotype. This chain uses TRBV24-1 with TRBJ2-2, with D possibly matching TRBD1 (5 bases). V was clipped by 7 bases and J by 0 bases, with 17 bases between them. CDR1 is KGHDR and CDR2 is SFDVKD in the germline V gene. This CDR3 has 17 residues. CDR3 residues: CATSPPQRQTNTGELFF. The CDR3 nucleotides read TGTGCCACCAGCCCCCCCCAAAGACAGACGAACACCGGGGAGCTGTTTTTT.